What follows are 14 T cell receptor beta chains derived from one specimen sequenced in a study of T cell responses to AZD1222 COVID-19 vaccine. The data were produced by immunoSEQ multiplex PCR, yet TCRdb's version contains in-frame clones alone and is incomplete. The sample holds over 130,000 clones, roughly 90% seen once. The sequencing here drew on peripheral blood, taken 28 days after the second AZD1222 dose. These receptors came from an adult who received the AZD1222 COVID-19 vaccine.

The chain couples TRBV6-5 to TRBJ2-2; perhaps TRBD2 as D (5 bases). The CDR3 has 15 amino acids. The germline V and J ends were trimmed by 7 bases and 2 bases, with 14 bases remaining between them. Germline lookup yields CDR1 MNHEY and CDR2 SVGAGI. The CDR3 loop reads CASTRGDTNTGELFF. In DNA, the CDR3 is TGTGCCAGCACCCGGGGAGACACAAACACCGGGGAGCTGTTTTTT.

The rearrangement joins TRBV10-3 to TRBJ1-6; D call uncertain. Trimming removed 6 bases at V and 10 bases at J, with 10 bases between. Germline loops: CDR1 ENHRY, CDR2 SYGVKD. This CDR3 spans 12 amino acids. The CDR3 here is CAIRGEGSPLHF. The CDR3, as DNA: TGTGCCATCAGGGGAGAAGGCTCACCCCTCCACTTT.

The CDR3 coding sequence is TGTGCCAGCTCACCAAACAGGGGAAATAGGGTAGGGTCCTACAATGAGCAGTTCTTC. Amino acids: CASSPNRGNRVGSYNEQFF. The chain combines TRBV18 with TRBJ2-1; TRBD1 aligns across 7 bases. Trimming cost V 2 bases and J 1 base; bases outside gene matches: 14. The length of the CDR3 is 19 residues. The germline gives CDR1 KGHSH, CDR2 LQKENI.

CDR3: CASSPRTSGRETQYF. CDR3 DNA: TGTGCCAGCAGTCCCCGGACTAGCGGGAGGGAGACCCAGTACTTC. This rearrangement joins TRBV27 to TRBJ2-5; 14 bases are a match to TRBD2. With V trimmed by 5 bases and J by 5 bases, 4 bases remained unmatched. The germline V gene encodes CDR1 MNHEY and CDR2 SMNVEV (reference sequence). The CDR3 extends over 15 amino acids.

The chain has TRBV25-1 and TRBJ1-1; TRBD1 matches at 8 bases. The germline V gene has CDR1 MGHDK and CDR2 SYGVNS. V lost 2 bases to trimming and J lost 14 bases; unmatched junction nucleotides: 10. The CDR3 covers 13 residues. CDR3 sequence: CASSESGTGTNFF. The CDR3 DNA reads TGTGCCAGCAGTGAAAGTGGGACAGGTACTAACTTCTTT.

The V gene is TRBV4-2, the J gene TRBJ2-5, with 10 bases aligning to TRBD2. In germline, CDR1 is LGHNA, CDR2 YNFKEQ. J was trimmed by 2 bases and V by 0 bases; bases with no gene match: 12. The CDR3 sequence is 19 residues long. The CDR3 nucleotides are TGTGCCAGCAGCCAAGAAGCCCAGGCTAGCGGGAGCCTACAAGAGACCCAGTACTTC. Amino acid sequence: CASSQEAQASGSLQETQYF.

This rearrangement joins TRBV6-5 to TRBJ1-4; the match to TRBD1 covers 9 bases. V lost 1 base, J lost 7 bases, and 4 bases stayed unmatched. The germline gives CDR1 MNHEY, CDR2 SVGAGI. The length of the CDR3 is 15 residues. CDR3 protein: CASSYWGQGREKLFF. In DNA form, the CDR3 reads TGTGCCAGCAGTTACTGGGGACAGGGCCGTGAAAAACTGTTTTTT.

CDR3 coding DNA: TGTGCCAGCACCGATGCCCCGACCGGGGAGCTGTTTTTT. Translation: CASTDAPTGELFF. The chain employs TRBV12-3 or TRBV12-4 and TRBJ2-2; D remains unclear. V was pared by 7 bases and J by 5 bases, with 11 bases between. This CDR3 has 13 amino acids.

This chain joins TRBV5-1 and TRBJ2-1; 7 bases match TRBD1. Germline assignment: CDR1 SGHRS and CDR2 YFSETQ. The ends lost 4 bases at V and 10 bases at J; junction bases unmatched: 14. CDR3 size: 15 residues. The CDR3 reads CASSGQVTSTGEQFF. The DNA for the CDR3 is TGCGCCAGCAGCGGACAGGTTACAAGCACAGGGGAGCAGTTCTTC.

This clone came up a few times. The chain links TRBV4-3 to TRBJ2-2; D is unclear. The CDR3 is made up of 14 amino acids. Germline lookup yields CDR1 LGHNA and CDR2 YSLEER. V lost 4 bases to trimming and J lost 6 bases, with 12 bases between them. The CDR3 DNA is TGCGCCAGCAGCCGCAAGGTCGGTGCCGGGGAGCTGTTTTTT. Amino acids: CASSRKVGAGELFF.

This chain links TRBV28 with TRBJ1-1; D gene unclear. Trimming removed 8 bases at V and 1 base at J, with 8 bases between. Germline CDR1 is MDHEN and CDR2 is SYDVKM. The CDR3 extends over 12 amino acids. The CDR3 region is CASGLGNTEAFF. In DNA form, the CDR3 reads TGTGCCAGCGGGCTGGGGAACACTGAAGCTTTCTTT.

The chain has TRBV28 and TRBJ1-2; tentative D call: TRBD1 (5 bases). Germline V gene lookup returns CDR1 MDHEN and CDR2 SYDVKM. The CDR3 contains 14 residues. With 2 bases removed from V and 4 bases from J, the gap between germline ends came to 11 bases. The CDR3 sequence is CASSLGAGSYGYTF. The CDR3 bases are TGTGCCAGCAGTTTAGGGGCAGGGAGCTATGGCTACACCTTC.

The chain combines TRBV18 with TRBJ1-1; a weak D match, TRBD1 (5 bases). Germline V gene sequence: CDR1 KGHSH, CDR2 LQKENI. Trimming cost V 4 bases and J 1 base, with 10 bases left between them. There are 14 residues in the CDR3. CDR3 in amino acids: CASSLFGTNTEAFF. The CDR3 nucleotides are TGTGCCAGCTCACTTTTCGGGACGAACACTGAAGCTTTCTTT.

The gene calls are TRBV5-1 and TRBJ1-5; D gene uncertain. The V gene's germline CDR1 is SGHRS and CDR2 YFSETQ. The CDR3 consists of 14 residues. V was trimmed by 0 bases and J by 5 bases, leaving 9 bases between them. The CDR3 is CASSLGLFDQPQHF. CDR3 nucleotides: TGCGCCAGCAGCTTGGGACTTTTCGATCAGCCCCAGCATTTT. Supplemented by reference TRBV5-1 and TRBJ1-5, the full variable domain reads KAGVTQTPRYLIKTRGQQVTLSCSPISGHRSVSWYQQTPGQGLQFLFEYFSETQRNKGNFPGRFSGRQFSNSRSEMNVSTLELGDSALYLCASSLGLFDQPQHFGDGTRLSIL.